The source of this T cell receptor beta chain is a study of control samples from healthy donors and cancer patients. The CDR3 runs to 16 residues. The V gene lost 0 bases and the J gene lost 0 bases, with 10 bases spanning the gap. CDR1 LNHNV and CDR2 YYDKDF come from the germline V gene (reference sequence). Produced via immunoSEQ multiplex PCR; TCRdb's table is partial and in-frame only. The sample carries roughly 130,000 clones, around nine tenths recorded once. This sequence originates from a man aged 18 to 35 in good health. The sample consisted of blood. The rearrangement joins TRBV15 to TRBJ2-3; D call uncertain. The CDR3 here is CATSRDNAPSTDTQYF. The CDR3 DNA is TGTGCCACCAGCAGAGATAACGCGCCAAGCACAGATACGCAGTATTTT.